This TCR beta chain was captured in a study of response to subunit inactivated influenza vaccine. Notes on the study in general: It was suggested by the authors that few new T cells are recruited by each seasonal influenza vaccination.

As concerns this clonotype: Its target is not known.

CDR3 length: 17 amino acids. The germline gives CDR1 KGHDR, CDR2 SFDVKD. The V gene end was trimmed by 3 bases and the J gene end by 11 bases; junction bases not matched to a gene: 14. Via MiXCR, TCRdb re-called the RT-PCR reads, giving one row per CDR3 protein. The sample includes around 480,000 distinct CDR3 sequences, about a tenth of them seen just once. The chain couples TRBV24-1 to TRBJ2-1; TRBD1 aligns across 11 bases. The sample was PBMCs from blood, taken about 40 days after vaccination. This clonotype originated in a man aged 45-65 years who received an inactivated influenza vaccine. For the CDR3, the DNA is TGTGCCACCAGTGATCCCGTAGGGACAGGGGGTTCTGGAAAGCAGTTCTTC. Translating it yields CATSDPVGTGGSGKQFF.